One and the same sample provided the 12 T cell receptor beta chains below, sequenced in a study of cytomegalovirus exposure and HLA in healthy donors. The PCR contained 60 Vbeta and 13 Jbeta primers. Measured with immunoSEQ multiplex PCR; TCRdb has only the in-frame clones, and not every one. The data contain 150,000 to 200,000 clones, approximately 81% of them singletons. Sequenced: PBMCs. These receptors all come from a boy aged 2 to 10 in good health and CMV-seronegative.

This CDR3 reads CASSLQGSYNSPLHF. CDR3 bases: TGTGCCAGCAGTTTACAGGGGTCCTATAATTCACCCCTCCACTTT. This chain connects TRBV28 to TRBJ1-6; tentatively, D is TRBD1 (6 bases). Germline CDR1 is MDHEN and CDR2 is SYDVKM. Deletions cut 2 bases from V and 1 base from J, with 6 bases between. CDR3 length: 15 amino acids.

This clone was seen just once. This chain joins TRBV28 and TRBJ1-3; D remains unclear. This CDR3 region has 15 residues. Germline V lookup: CDR1 MDHEN, CDR2 SYDVKM. With 6 bases removed from V and 0 bases from J, the gap between germline ends came to 12 bases. The CDR3 DNA is TGTGCCAGCAGCGACTCCCGTAGCTCTGGAAACACCATATATTTT. It translates to CASSDSRSSGNTIYF.

This clone occurred a few times. An end of the junction differs from the germline gene, which may be a read error. This chain joins TRBV7-9 and TRBJ1-4; 11 bases line up with TRBD1. Looked up from germline, CDR1 is SEHNR and CDR2 is FQNEAQ (reference sequence). The CDR3 length is 17 residues. Here the CDR3 reads CSSSDLGTGGHNEKLFF. The CDR3 coding sequence is TGTTCCAGCAGCGACCTCGGGACAGGGGGGCATAATGAAAAACTGTTTTTT.

The chain carries TRBV30 and TRBJ1-1, with unresolved D. V was trimmed by 5 bases and J by 8 bases, leaving 15 bases between them. CDR3 length: 12 amino acids. Per the germline V gene, CDR1 is GTSNPN and CDR2 is SVGIG (reference sequence). This CDR3 is CAWGQVMKEAFF. CDR3 bases: TGTGCCTGGGGGCAGGTTATGAAGGAAGCTTTCTTT.

The chain has TRBV21-1 and TRBJ2-2; no DNA check was done on the table's D call, TRBD2. TRBV21-1 has pseudogene status. CDR3 length equals 17 residues. The CDR3 sequence: CASSKGNGGLSTGELFF. CDR3 in DNA: TGTGCCAGCAGCAAAGGGAATGGGGGACTGAGCACCGGGGAGCTGTTTTTT.

The sample holds a few counts of this clone. The V and J genes are TRBV11-2 and TRBJ2-2; possible D gene TRBD2, 5 bases. CDR1 and CDR2 (germline): SGHAT, FQNNGV. The CDR3 runs to 13 residues. Trimming removed 2 bases from V and 5 bases from J, with 6 bases in between. The CDR3 reads CASSLRGTGELFF. CDR3 DNA sequence: TGTGCCAGCAGCTTAAGAGGGACCGGGGAGCTGTTTTTT.

The chain carries TRBV18 and TRBJ1-2; a possible D gene is TRBD1 (5 bases). Trimming cost V 6 bases and J 2 bases, with 16 bases left between them. This CDR3 is 15 amino acids long. The germline V gene has CDR1 KGHSH and CDR2 LQKENI. CDR3 residues: CASSKTTEFNYGYTF. The CDR3 nucleotides read TGTGCCAGCTCTAAAACGACAGAATTCAACTATGGCTACACCTTC. Using reference TRBV18 and TRBJ1-2 for the parts outside the CDR3, the full variable domain is NAGVMQNPRHLVRRRGQEARLRCSPMKGHSHVYWYRQLPEEGLKFMVYLQKENIIDESGMPKERFSAEFPKEGPSILRIQQVVRGDSAAYFCASSKTTEFNYGYTFGSGTRLTVV.

This chain connects TRBV5-4 to TRBJ1-6; 9 bases line up with TRBD1. Trimming cost V 3 bases and J 7 bases; bases outside gene matches: 5. Germline V lookup: CDR1 SGHNT, CDR2 YYREEE (reference sequence). The CDR3 is made up of 15 amino acids. The CDR3 region is CASSSRGQGNSPLHF. CDR3 DNA sequence: TGTGCCAGCAGCTCGCGAGGACAGGGGAATTCACCCCTCCACTTT.

DNA of the CDR3: TGTGCCAGCAGCTCAAAGAGGAACACTGAAGCTTTCTTT. Amino acid sequence: CASSSKRNTEAFF. The J gene is TRBJ1-1, the V gene TRBV7-8; D is unresolved. Germline loops: CDR1 SGHVS, CDR2 FQNEAQ. This CDR3 has 13 residues. V lost 4 bases and J lost 1, with 7 bases in between.

The rearrangement links TRBV6-6 to TRBJ1-5, with D possibly TRBD1 on 6 matching bases. The CDR3 spans 15 residues. The germline CDR1 and CDR2 sequences are MNHNY and SVGAGI (reference sequence). The V end lost 6 bases, the J end lost 0 bases, and 12 bases lay between the germline ends. The CDR3 here is CASRKTGNSNQPQHF. The CDR3 DNA reads TGTGCCAGCAGAAAGACAGGAAATAGCAATCAGCCCCAGCATTTT.

The chain joins TRBV30 to TRBJ2-7; possibly TRBD2 for D (5 bases). The V gene's germline CDR1 is GTSNPN and CDR2 SVGIG (reference sequence). There are 16 residues in the CDR3. The V and J ends lost 0 bases and 1 base respectively, with 16 bases between them. CDR3 nucleotide sequence: TGTGCCTGGAGTGTACTCCCCCCCCGGGGATCCTACGAGCAGTACTTC. Protein: CAWSVLPPRGSYEQYF.

The chain carries TRBV5-4 and TRBJ1-2; TRBD1 agrees at 9 bases. V gave up 4 bases and J gave up 8 bases; unmatched junction bases: 12. Germline V gene sequence: CDR1 SGHNT, CDR2 YYREEE (reference sequence). The CDR3 runs to 15 residues. CDR3 DNA sequence: TGTGCCAGCAGCCTTAATACAGGGGGCATAAGAGGCTACACCTTC. Its protein is CASSLNTGGIRGYTF.